These T cell receptor beta chains were read from a single sample in a study of shared clonotypes between healthy human individuals. Profiled with immunoSEQ multiplex PCR; TCRdb holds only in-frame clones, not every one. Among some 360,000 clones, less than 75% were seen once, and the ten largest hold more than 9%. Material for sequencing was memory CD4+ T cells sorted from blood. Every receptor here comes from a young man in good health. CDR3s include the opening cysteine and the closing phenylalanine or tryptophan. A D gene is named only where the DNA matches it firmly. Size values are once, few and many counts, or a class for expanded clones, and some rows have none.

clone_size,d_call,j_call,v_call,cdr3_nt,cdr3_aa
.,.,TRBJ1-4,TRBV5-1,TGCGCCAGCAGCTTGGTCGCGGCTAATGAAAAACTGTTTTTT,CASSLVAANEKLFF
.,.,TRBJ1-1,TRBV4-3,TGCGCCAGCAGCCCCGGACAGCCTGTAACTGAAGCTTTCTTT,CASSPGQPVTEAFF
once,TRBD1,TRBJ2-5,TRBV7-2,TGTGCCAGCAGCATTGACAGGGGCCAAGAGACCCAGTACTTC,CASSIDRGQETQYF
.,.,TRBJ2-2,TRBV28,TGTGCCAGCAGTCTCAGGGGACTGCCTCGTACCGGGGAGCTGTTTTTT,CASSLRGLPRTGELFF
.,.,TRBJ2-6,TRBV7-2,TGTGCCAGCAGCGTACAGGGCACTGGGGCCAACGTCCTGACTTTC,CASSVQGTGANVLTF
.,.,TRBJ1-2,TRBV29-1,TGCAGCGTTGAACAGGAGAGGACAGATGGCTACACCTTC,CSVEQERTDGYTF
.,.,TRBJ1-5,TRBV4-1,TGCGCCAGCAGCCAAGATCGCGGCAGCAATCAGCCCCAGCATTTT,CASSQDRGSNQPQHF
.,TRBD1,TRBJ2-7,TRBV28,TGTGCCAGCAGACTTCGTTCTGGGACAGGCTACGAGCAGTACTTC,CASRLRSGTGYEQYF
.,TRBD2,TRBJ2-1,TRBV19,TGTGCCAGTAAATTCGGTCGGCTAGCGGGTAAGCACAATGAGCAGTTCTTC,CASKFGRLAGKHNEQFF
.,TRBD2,TRBJ2-7,TRBV15,TGTGCCACCAGCAGAGACCTAGCGGGAGCGGGTAGCGAGCAGTACTTC,CATSRDLAGAGSEQYF
.,TRBD1,TRBJ2-2,TRBV11-2,TGTGCCAGCAGCTGGGACAGGGGAAACACCGGGGAGCTGTTTTTT,CASSWDRGNTGELFF
.,TRBD1,TRBJ2-3,TRBV2,TGTGCCAGCAGTGAAGCCAGGGGGACGCAGTATTTT,CASSEARGTQYF
.,.,TRBJ2-3,TRBV13,TGTGCCAGCCTCCGAAGGAGTGGGTATAATACGCAGTATTTT,CASLRRSGYNTQYF
.,.,TRBJ2-1,TRBV25-1,TGTGCCAGCAGTGTAGGCGGGAACTACAATGAGCAGTTCTTC,CASSVGGNYNEQFF
.,.,TRBJ1-1,TRBV28,TGTGCCAGCAGTTCCGACTACCCCGTTACTGAAGCTTTCTTT,CASSSDYPVTEAFF
.,TRBD2,TRBJ2-7,TRBV18,TGTGCCAGCTCCTTGGGACAGGGAGAACTAGCGGGAGCCGGGTTC,CASSLGQGELAGAGF
once,TRBD2,TRBJ2-1,TRBV5-4,TGTGCCAGCAGCTTGGCGGGACTAGCCCGACGTAATGAGCAGTTCTTC,CASSLAGLARRNEQFF
.,.,TRBJ2-3,TRBV2,TGTGCCAGCAGCGGAACCCACACAGATACGCAGTATTTT,CASSGTHTDTQYF
.,TRBD1,TRBJ1-1,TRBV19,TGTGCCAGTAGAGTTTGGCGGGGACAGGGGGTAACCAACACTGAAGCTTTCTTT,CASRVWRGQGVTNTEAFF
.,.,TRBJ2-5,TRBV5-8,TGTGCCAGCAGCTTGGTTCAGGGAACGATCCAAGAGACCCAGTACTTC,CASSLVQGTIQETQYF
.,.,TRBJ2-7,TRBV25-1,TGTGCCAGCAGCCCGAGTGGCTACGAGCAGTACTTC,CASSPSGYEQYF
few,.,TRBJ2-7,TRBV2,TGTGCCCGCCGGCAACCCCACGAGCAGTACTTC,CARRQPHEQYF
.,.,TRBJ1-1,TRBV18,TGTGCCAGCTCACCTCGGGGGAGTGAAGCTTTCTTT,CASSPRGSEAFF
.,.,TRBJ2-2,TRBV5-1,TGCGCCAGCAGCTCAGACCCGAACACCGGGGAGCTGTTTTTT,CASSSDPNTGELFF
.,.,TRBJ1-4,TRBV10-2,TGCGCCAGAGGATTCCTTAACCCGGTAACTAATGAAAAACTGTTTTTT,CARGFLNPVTNEKLFF
.,.,TRBJ1-5,TRBV5-6,TGTGCCAGCAGCCCCCGCCCAGGTCAGCCCCAGCATTTT,CASSPRPGQPQHF
.,.,TRBJ2-2,TRBV5-1,TGCGCCAGCAGCCCGAGGGGGGGTAACACCGGGGAGCTGTTTTTT,CASSPRGGNTGELFF
many,.,TRBJ1-2,TRBV5-4,TGTGCCTCAAGGGACGGGGGGATAACCTATAGCTATGGCTACACCTTC,CASRDGGITYSYGYTF
few,.,TRBJ2-6,TRBV7-2,TGTGCCAGCAGCTACAACTCTGGGGCCAACGTCCTGACTTTC,CASSYNSGANVLTF
.,TRBD2,TRBJ2-4,TRBV28,TGTGCCAGCAGTCCCAGCCCAGCCCGGAGCGGGGGATACGGATTC,CASSPSPARSGGYGF
.,TRBD1,TRBJ2-1,TRBV7-9,TGTGCCAGCAGACAGAGGGACAGCCTATCCTACAATGAGCAGTTCTTC,CASRQRDSLSYNEQFF
.,.,TRBJ1-4,TRBV6-1,TGTGCCAGCGGCCGGGCCCTTAATGAAAAACTGTTTTTT,CASGRALNEKLFF
.,.,TRBJ2-1,TRBV18,TGTGCCAGCTCACCAGGGTTGGGCACTAGCAGAGGCTACAATGAGCAGTTCTTC,CASSPGLGTSRGYNEQFF
.,TRBD2,TRBJ2-5,TRBV5-1,TGCGCCAGCAGCGTCGGGACTAGCAGGGAGACCCAGTACTTC,CASSVGTSRETQYF
few,TRBD1,TRBJ2-4,TRBV5-1,TGCGCCAGCAGCGTGACAGGGGAGGCCAAAAACATTCAGTACTTC,CASSVTGEAKNIQYF
.,TRBD1,TRBJ1-4,TRBV6-1,TGTGCCAGCAGAAGGACAGGGATCGAAAAACTGTTTTTT,CASRRTGIEKLFF
once,TRBD1,TRBJ2-7,TRBV30,TGTGCCTGGAGTGACAGGGGGAACGAGCAGTACTTC,CAWSDRGNEQYF
.,.,TRBJ2-7,TRBV18,TGTGCCAGCTCACCAGGGTACTACGAGCAGTACTTC,CASSPGYYEQYF
.,TRBD2,TRBJ2-7,TRBV7-8,TGTGCCAGCAGCCCGCAGACTAGCGGCAGAGCCTACGAGCAGTACTTC,CASSPQTSGRAYEQYF
.,.,TRBJ2-2,TRBV29-1,TGCAGCGGTGGGGTCACCGGGGAGCTGTTTTTT,CSGGVTGELFF
.,.,TRBJ2-2,TRBV19,TGTGCCAGTAGTGGCCCTTCTGGGTGGACCGGGGAGCTGTTTTTT,CASSGPSGWTGELFF
few,.,TRBJ2-2,TRBV7-8,TGTGCCAGCAGCGCGCACCGCAAGGGACTGTCCTCGAACACCGGGGAGCTGTTTTTT,CASSAHRKGLSSNTGELFF
.,.,TRBJ1-1,TRBV21-1,TGTGCCAGCAGCAAAGACCGGACAGGGATCGAGTTGGGCACTGAAGCTTTCTTT,CASSKDRTGIELGTEAFF